The present entry profiles one T cell receptor (beta chain) with its context. This record belongs to a study of blood T cell repertoires in COVID-19. Overall study: Acute-phase and convalescent COVID-19 samples originated in the United States, Italy and Spain. T cells, B-cell-depleted T cells, or PBMCs supplied cDNA or gDNA.

In the source study's methods: Using reference gene primer amplification, nucleated cell counts were estimated. Sequenced by immunoSEQ multiplex PCR; TCRdb stores in-frame clones only, minus some. V, J and clone size were drawn from that table, and D and trimming were deduced from the DNA. Here the sample spans about 50,000 clones, approximately 91% being singletons. The sample consisted of peripheral blood. The TCR comes from a human donor in a cohort sampled during active COVID-19.

CDR3 sequence (DNA): TGCAGTGCTAGTGGGCAGGAGGGGAAGTCCCAGCATTTT. This encodes CSASGQEGKSQHF. The V gene is TRBV20-1, the J gene TRBJ1-5; D is perhaps TRBD1 (5 bases). The V gene's germline CDR1 is DFQATT and CDR2 SNEGSKA (reference sequence). This CDR3 comprises 13 residues. With 3 bases removed from V and 11 bases from J, the gap between germline ends came to 17 bases.